Below are 8 T cell receptor beta chains sequenced from a single sample in a study of response to subunit inactivated influenza vaccine. TCRdb used MiXCR to reprocess the RT-PCR reads, holding one entry per CDR3 protein. Of 710,000 or so distinct CDR3 sequences in the sample, approximately 15% were seen once. The input for sequencing was PBMCs from blood, taken about 12 days after vaccination. The receptors come from a man aged 45-65 years who received an inactivated influenza vaccine.

The V and J genes are TRBV4-2 and TRBJ2-1; D may be TRBD1 or TRBD2 (5 bases each). Trimming left V 2 bases short and J 7 bases short, with 15 bases between. CDR1 is LGHNA and CDR2 is YNFKEQ in the germline V gene. The CDR3 is 15 amino acids. CDR3 DNA: TGTGCCAGCAGCCAAAGGGTAAGGGACGGTAATGAGCAGTTCTTC. Its protein product is CASSQRVRDGNEQFF.

This clonotype has more than one count but fewer than ten. The V call is TRBV28, the J call TRBJ1-6; D is undetermined. Between the trimmed V and J ends, which lost 2 bases and 3 bases, there was a span of 8 bases. CDR3 length: 15 residues. CDR1 is MDHEN, CDR2 SYDVKM, per germline. This CDR3 is CASSLVPNYNSPLHF. CDR3 nucleotides: TGTGCCAGCAGTTTAGTACCGAACTATAATTCACCCCTCCACTTT.

The V call is TRBV5-1, the J call TRBJ2-1; the D gene is possibly TRBD2 (5 bases). The V gene's germline CDR1 is SGHRS and CDR2 YFSETQ. Trimming removed 1 base from V and 8 bases from J, with 13 bases in between. The CDR3 sequence is 14 residues long. The CDR3 is CASSLMTLGDEQFF. The CDR3 coding sequence is TGCGCCAGCAGCTTGATGACCCTCGGGGATGAGCAGTTCTTC.

The rearrangement joins TRBV5-6 to TRBJ2-7; 10 positions match TRBD1. The junction had 6 bases not matched to a gene; V was cut back by 2 bases and J by 4 bases. Germline loops: CDR1 SGHDT, CDR2 YYEEEE. This CDR3 is 15 amino acids long. CDR3 nucleotide sequence: TGTGCCAGCAGCTTTACGGGACAGGGGAATTACGAGCAGTACTTC. Protein sequence: CASSFTGQGNYEQYF.

The chain is built from TRBV28 and TRBJ1-2; D remains unclear. The CDR3 loop spans 10 amino acids. The germline CDR1 and CDR2 sequences are MDHEN and SYDVKM. Trimming shortened V by 8 bases and J by 6 bases, and 7 bases separated the two germline ends. DNA of the CDR3: TGTGCCAGCTTCCGGGATGGCTACACCTTC. It specifies CASFRDGYTF.

The chain combines TRBV12-3 or TRBV12-4 with TRBJ1-2; unclear D gene. The V gene lost 6 bases and the J gene lost 5 bases, with 13 bases spanning the gap. The CDR3 runs 13 residues. In DNA form, the CDR3 reads TGTGCCAGCAGCGACTTTCTAGGATATGGCTACACCTTC. This encodes CASSDFLGYGYTF.

This chain joins TRBV12-3 or TRBV12-4 and TRBJ2-1, with D maybe TRBD1 (6 bases). The CDR3 contains 15 residues. Trimming took 1 base from V and 3 from J, leaving 10 bases between them. The CDR3 spells CASSLGTAYYNEQFF. CDR3 in DNA: TGTGCCAGCAGTTTAGGGACAGCCTACTACAATGAGCAGTTCTTC.

This clonotype has a handful of counts. The genes are TRBV7-2 and TRBJ2-1; D is ambiguous. V shed 2 bases and J shed 0 bases, with 14 bases lying between them. Germline V lookup: CDR1 SGHTA, CDR2 FQGNSA. There are 17 residues in the CDR3. CDR3 in amino acids: CASSLRLGHLSYNEQFF. The CDR3 DNA reads TGTGCCAGCAGCTTACGCCTCGGCCACCTCTCCTACAATGAGCAGTTCTTC.